This record looks at one T cell receptor beta chain sequence and its context. Its target is not known. This specimen belongs to a study of T cell responses to AZD1222 COVID-19 vaccine. Assay used: immunoSEQ multiplex PCR; TCRdb lists only in-frame clones, some missing. This sample yields approximately 120,000 clones, of which about 79% are seen a single time; roughly a quarter belongs to the top ten. Study observations and caveats: Regions 160-218 and 743-854 held dominance among vaccine-associated CD4 TCRs, which spanned spike. Possibly, clonal diversity was underestimated; donors were largely white British and included more females. Two doses of AZD1222 preceded a rise in Spike-specific TCR breadth and depth.

The CDR3 has 15 residues. Trimming shortened V by 3 bases and J by 0 bases, and 9 bases separated the two germline ends. Germline-derived CDR1 and CDR2 are KGHSH and LQKENI. Second-dose intervals of approximately 4 or approximately 12 weeks were pooled. The source was peripheral blood, collected 28 days after the second AZD1222 dose. The TCR originated in an adult who received the AZD1222 COVID-19 vaccine. The gene calls are TRBV18 and TRBJ1-3; unclear D gene. The CDR3 protein is CASSPLAISGNTIYF. DNA for the CDR3: TGTGCCAGCTCACCGCTGGCGATCTCTGGAAACACCATATATTTT.